Listed here are 20 T cell receptor beta chains from one sample, sequenced in a study of blood T cell repertoires in COVID-19. Only in-frame clones appear in the TCRdb table, and some are missing; sequencing was by immunoSEQ multiplex PCR. The table shows approximately 130,000 clones, with about 85% occurring only once. Material: peripheral blood. These receptors were obtained from a human donor in a cohort sampled during active COVID-19.

This chain links TRBV4-3 with TRBJ1-2, with TRBD1 matching over 8 bases. This CDR3 is 14 amino acids long. V gave up 3 bases and J gave up 4 bases; unmatched junction bases: 4. Per germline, CDR1 LGHNA and CDR2 YSLEER. The CDR3 loop reads CASSQETGAYGYTF. The CDR3 region has the DNA TGCGCCAGCAGCCAGGAGACAGGGGCCTATGGCTACACCTTC.

This chain links TRBV30 with TRBJ2-1; 8 bases match TRBD2. Germline V lookup: CDR1 GTSNPN, CDR2 SVGIG (reference sequence). Trimming removed 5 bases from V and 7 bases from J; junction bases left unmatched: 10. The CDR3 sequence is 14 residues long. CDR3 bases: TGTGCCTGGTGTTCGTCTAGCGGGTGGAATGAGCAGTTCTTC. It specifies CAWCSSSGWNEQFF.

The genes are TRBV21-1 and TRBJ1-5. TRBV21-1 represents a pseudogene. This CDR3 is built from 14 residues. The CDR3 protein is CASTPGGPNQPQHF. The CDR3 DNA reads as TGTGCCAGCACCCCCGGGGGGCCTAATCAGCCCCAGCATTTT.

This chain joins TRBV7-2 and TRBJ2-1; D might be TRBD2 (6 bases). This CDR3 is 15 amino acids long. Between the trimmed V and J ends, which lost 5 bases and 9 bases, there was a span of 20 bases. The germline CDR1 and CDR2 sequences are SGHTA and FQGNSA. CDR3 coding DNA: TGTGCCAGCAGCCGGGACTGGATCCCTTCGGGTGAGCAGTTCTTC. Its protein is CASSRDWIPSGEQFF.

This clone has ten or more counts. The rearrangement uses TRBV7-2 and TRBJ2-1, with D perhaps TRBD2 (5 bases). V shed 5 bases and J shed 5 bases, with 13 bases lying between them. This CDR3 is 14 amino acids long. Per germline, CDR1 SGHTA and CDR2 FQGNSA. CDR3 sequence (DNA): TGTGCCAGCAGCCTCTCTTCCGGGGACAATGAGCAGTTCTTC. Translating it yields CASSLSSGDNEQFF. The entire variable domain, with the rest obtained from reference TRBV7-2 and TRBJ2-1, is as follows: GAGVSQSPSNKVTEKGKDVELRCDPISGHTALYWYRQSLGQGLEFLIYFQGNSAPDKSGLPSDRFSAERTGGSVSTLTIQRTQQEDSAVYLCASSLSSGDNEQFFGPGTRLTVL.

For the CDR3, the DNA is TGTGCCAGCAGCCTGGGGGGAGATTCGCCCGATCAGCCCCAGCATTTT. It encodes CASSLGGDSPDQPQHF. The V call is TRBV5-6, the J call TRBJ1-5; TRBD1 might be the D (5 bases). Germline assignment: CDR1 SGHDT and CDR2 YYEEEE. The CDR3 spans 16 residues. The ends were cut back, 4 bases at V and 5 bases at J, with 19 bases in the middle.

J is TRBJ2-4 and V is TRBV7-2; weak D call: TRBD1 (5 bases). The CDR3 extends over 15 amino acids. Per germline, CDR1 SGHTA and CDR2 FQGNSA. V was trimmed by 2 bases and J by 2 bases, leaving 10 bases between them. As DNA, the CDR3 is TGTGCCAGCAGCTTAAGGGGCCGGACCAAAAACATTCAGTACTTC. Amino acid sequence: CASSLRGRTKNIQYF.

For the CDR3, the DNA is TGCAGCGTTTCACAGGGAGGCAATCAGCCCCAGCATTTT. It encodes CSVSQGGNQPQHF. V is TRBV29-1 and J is TRBJ1-5, with D maybe TRBD1 (6 bases). V was cut by 5 bases and J by 2 bases, with 10 bases left in between. This CDR3 comprises 13 residues. Germline CDR1 SQVTM, CDR2 ANQGSEA.

The chain uses TRBV3-1 (or the pseudogene TRBV3-2) and TRBJ2-3, with 9 nucleotides matching TRBD2. Germline-derived CDR1 and CDR2 are LGHDT and YNNKEL (reference sequence). After removal of 6 bases from V and 4 bases from J, the junction contained 2 bases not matched to a gene. The CDR3 runs to 13 residues. The CDR3 DNA sequence: TGTGCCAGCAGAAAGCGGGGGGCAGATACGCAGTATTTT. Encoded protein: CASRKRGADTQYF.

The chain joins TRBV2 to TRBJ2-3; 11 bases map to TRBD2. The CDR3 extends over 15 amino acids. The ends lost 9 bases at V and 4 bases at J; junction bases unmatched: 9. CDR1 is SNHLY and CDR2 is FYNNEI in the germline V gene. This CDR3 is CASKQLAGDADTQYF. In DNA form, the CDR3 reads TGTGCCAGTAAACAACTAGCGGGGGACGCAGATACGCAGTATTTT.

This clone was recorded once. V gene TRBV28 combines with J gene TRBJ2-5, with a weak D call TRBD2 (5 bases). V shed 5 bases and J shed 1 base, with 11 bases lying between them. The germline gives CDR1 MDHEN, CDR2 SYDVKM. The CDR3 sequence is 14 residues long. For the CDR3, the DNA is TGTGCCAGCAGTCAAGGAGGCCGCCAAGAGACCCAGTACTTC. This sequence encodes CASSQGGRQETQYF.

The chain recombines TRBV24-1 with TRBJ1-2, with TRBD1 as a possible D gene (6 bases). From germline, CDR1 is KGHDR and CDR2 SFDVKD. This CDR3 contains 13 residues. The V and J ends lost 1 base and 7 bases respectively, with 9 bases between them. CDR3 protein: CATSDFYRAGYTF. CDR3 coding DNA: TGTGCCACCAGTGATTTCTACAGGGCTGGCTACACCTTC.

The genes are TRBV7-2 and TRBJ1-1; TRBD1 might be the D (6 bases). V lost 5 bases, J lost 1 base, and 8 bases lay in between. CDR1 is SGHTA, CDR2 FQGNSA, per germline. The CDR3 spans 13 residues. CDR3 region: CASSQGGNTEAFF. CDR3 nucleotide sequence: TGTGCCAGCAGCCAAGGGGGGAACACTGAAGCTTTCTTT. The whole variable domain, remainder taken from reference TRBV7-2 and TRBJ1-1, is GAGVSQSPSNKVTEKGKDVELRCDPISGHTALYWYRQSLGQGLEFLIYFQGNSAPDKSGLPSDRFSAERTGGSVSTLTIQRTQQEDSAVYLCASSQGGNTEAFFGQGTRLTVV.

The chain joins TRBV11-3 to TRBJ1-2, with TRBD1 matching 8 bases. Germline V gene data show CDR1 as SGHNT and CDR2 as YENEEA. V lost 5 bases and J lost 5; bases outside the gene matches: 10. CDR3 length equals 15 residues. The CDR3 here is CASSRAGTGGYGYTF. The CDR3 bases are TGTGCCAGCAGCCGGGCCGGGACAGGAGGGTATGGCTACACCTTC.

The rearrangement uses TRBV3-1 (or the pseudogene TRBV3-2) and TRBJ2-2; D perhaps matches TRBD2 (6 bases). V dropped 4 bases and J dropped 10 bases, with 22 bases sitting between them. This CDR3 comprises 16 residues. Germline V gene lookup returns CDR1 LGHDT and CDR2 YNNKEL (reference sequence). CDR3 region: CASSLGTGGGAVELFF. The CDR3 DNA follows: TGTGCCAGCAGCCTAGGGACTGGGGGAGGAGCCGTGGAGCTGTTTTTT.

A single count supports this clone. The V and J genes are TRBV19 and TRBJ2-1; the D is unclear. V was cut by 8 bases and J by 3 bases, with 11 bases left in between. CDR1 and CDR2 from the germline V gene are LNHDA and SQIVND (reference sequence). The CDR3 sequence is 13 residues long. The CDR3, as DNA: TGTGCCAGTTCGACAAGATTCTACAATGAGCAGTTCTTC. It specifies CASSTRFYNEQFF. The whole variable domain, remainder taken from reference TRBV19 and TRBJ2-1, is DGGITQSPKYLFRKEGQNVTLSCEQNLNHDAMYWYRQDPGQGLRLIYYSQIVNDFQKGDIAEGYSVSREKKESFPLTVTSAQKNPTAFYLCASSTRFYNEQFFGPGTRLTVL.

In this sample, this clone turned up a few times. J is TRBJ1-1 and V is TRBV3-1 (or the pseudogene TRBV3-2); D is perhaps TRBD1 (5 bases). The CDR3 is 16 amino acids. Germline V gives CDR1 LGHDT, CDR2 YNNKEL (reference sequence). V was shortened by 2 bases and J by 4 bases, with 17 bases between the two germline ends. The CDR3 is CASSQSPPGGGTEAFF. The CDR3 nucleotides read TGTGCCAGCAGCCAAAGTCCGCCGGGGGGAGGCACTGAAGCTTTCTTT.

The chain recombines TRBV10-3 with TRBJ2-3; D remains unclear. The CDR3 length is 12 residues. Germline V gene sequence: CDR1 ENHRY, CDR2 SYGVKD. Trimming shortened V by 0 bases and J by 6 bases, and 4 bases separated the two germline ends. The CDR3 nucleotides read TGTGCCATCAGTGAGTCCGGGGATACGCAGTATTTT. Its protein product is CAISESGDTQYF.

This chain uses TRBV25-1 with TRBJ1-4; TRBD1 aligns across 8 bases. V was clipped by 4 bases and J by 7 bases; unmatched bases: 8. The CDR3 totals 15 residues. Per germline, CDR1 MGHDK and CDR2 SYGVNS. CDR3 in DNA: TGTGCCAGCAGTGTCGCAGGGGGCCTTGGTGAAAAACTGTTTTTT. Encoded protein: CASSVAGGLGEKLFF.

The CDR3 protein is CATSDRDRGSNQPQHF. CDR3 sequence (DNA): TGTGCCACCAGTGACCGGGACAGGGGTAGCAATCAGCCCCAGCATTTT. The chain links TRBV24-1 to TRBJ1-5; 10 nucleotides match TRBD1. The germline CDR1 and CDR2 sequences are KGHDR and SFDVKD. The CDR3 extends over 16 amino acids. The trim removed 4 bases at V and 0 bases at J, leaving 2 bases unmatched.